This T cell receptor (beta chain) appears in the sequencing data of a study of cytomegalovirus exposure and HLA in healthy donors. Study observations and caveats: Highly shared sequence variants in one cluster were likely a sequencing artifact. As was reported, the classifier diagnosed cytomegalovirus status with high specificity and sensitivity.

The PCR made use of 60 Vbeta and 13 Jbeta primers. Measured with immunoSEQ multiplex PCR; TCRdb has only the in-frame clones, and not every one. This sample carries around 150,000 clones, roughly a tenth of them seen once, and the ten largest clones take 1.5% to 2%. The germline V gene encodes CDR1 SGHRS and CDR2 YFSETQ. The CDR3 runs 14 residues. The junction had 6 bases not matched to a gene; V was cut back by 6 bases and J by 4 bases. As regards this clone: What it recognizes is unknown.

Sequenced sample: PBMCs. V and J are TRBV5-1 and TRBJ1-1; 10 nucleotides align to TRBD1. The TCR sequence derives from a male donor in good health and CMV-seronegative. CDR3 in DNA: TGCGCCAGCAAGGGGGACAGGGGACTCACTGAAGCTTTCTTT. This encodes CASKGDRGLTEAFF.